Here is one T cell receptor (beta chain) with its context. Per the authors' pipeline: Reference gene primer amplification in the assay estimated nucleated cell counts. This table comes from immunoSEQ multiplex PCR, and its TCRdb copy is limited to in-frame clones, with some not included. D and trimming were read from the DNA, whereas the V and J calls and clone size are those reported in that table. Of fewer than 200,000 clones in the sample, just under 85% were seen once. The sample comes from a study of blood T cell repertoires in COVID-19. The wider study: Some COVID-19 samples were acute and others convalescent; all came from the United States, Italy and Spain. From T cells, B-cell-depleted T cells, or PBMCs came the material, which was cDNA or gDNA.

Germline CDR1 and CDR2: SGHTA and FQGNSA. CDR3 length equals 14 residues. Trimming shortened V by 1 base and J by 2 bases, and 6 bases separated the two germline ends. The receptor was derived from a middle-aged man who had recovered from COVID-19. Sequenced: peripheral blood. V usage is TRBV7-2 and J usage is TRBJ1-3; the D is unclear. CDR3 loop: CASSLDIAGNTIYF. DNA for the CDR3: TGTGCCAGCAGCTTAGACATTGCTGGAAACACCATATATTTT. The full variable domain, its missing parts supplied by reference TRBV7-2 and TRBJ1-3, is GAGVSQSPSNKVTEKGKDVELRCDPISGHTALYWYRQSLGQGLEFLIYFQGNSAPDKSGLPSDRFSAERTGGSVSTLTIQRTQQEDSAVYLCASSLDIAGNTIYFGEGSWLTVV.